Shown below are 23 T cell receptor beta chains from a single sample sequenced in a study of T cells in localized non-small cell lung cancer. Sequencing was performed with immunoSEQ multiplex PCR; in TCRdb, only in-frame clones are kept and a portion is missing. The sample carries roughly 35,000 clones, almost 90% recorded once. Sequenced here: peripheral blood, sampled before any cancer treatment. Source of these receptors: a woman aged 40-70 years with stage I lung adenocarcinoma.

This chain connects TRBV4-2 to TRBJ1-4; a possible D gene is TRBD1 (5 bases). Germline V gives CDR1 LGHNA, CDR2 YNFKEQ. The CDR3 runs 16 residues. The ends were cut back, 0 bases at V and 8 bases at J, with 16 bases in the middle. CDR3 in amino acids: CASSQDIDRGGEKLFF. The CDR3 DNA reads as TGTGCCAGCAGCCAAGACATCGACAGAGGCGGAGAAAAACTGTTTTTT.

J is TRBJ2-3 and V is TRBV5-1; D ambiguous. The CDR3 has 13 amino acids. V lost 0 bases to trimming and J lost 2 bases, with 4 bases between them. Germline V gives CDR1 SGHRS, CDR2 YFSETQ. The CDR3 DNA reads TGCGCCAGCAGCTTGGAGGTCACAGATACGCAGTATTTT. Translating gives CASSLEVTDTQYF.

This chain uses TRBV7-7 with TRBJ2-5; D is possibly TRBD2 (6 bases). Trimming took off 5 bases at V and 5 bases at J, with 18 bases between the two ends. The CDR3 totals 15 residues. Per germline, CDR1 SSHAT and CDR2 FNYEAQ (reference sequence). The DNA for the CDR3 is TGTGCCAGCAGCCGGGCCGGGGGACGGGGCGAGACCCAGTACTTC. It codes for CASSRAGGRGETQYF.

The V gene is TRBV4-3, the J gene TRBJ1-4, with D unclear. Germline assignment: CDR1 LGHNA and CDR2 YSLEER. Trimming took off 0 bases at V and 7 bases at J, with 6 bases between the two ends. The CDR3 length is 13 residues. This chain's CDR3 is CASSQDKGEKLFF. Written as DNA, the CDR3 is TGCGCCAGCAGCCAAGATAAGGGTGAAAAACTGTTTTTT.

The chain uses TRBV19 and TRBJ2-7; maybe TRBD2 (5 bases). The germline V and J ends were trimmed by 5 bases and 4 bases, with 15 bases remaining between them. In germline, CDR1 is LNHDA, CDR2 SQIVND (reference sequence). The CDR3 has 14 amino acids. CDR3 amino acids: CASSGERSQYEQYF. CDR3 bases: TGTGCCAGTAGTGGGGAGCGGAGCCAGTACGAGCAGTACTTC.

The chain links TRBV7-8 to TRBJ2-7; either TRBD1 or TRBD2 may fit D (6 bases each). In germline, CDR1 is SGHVS, CDR2 FQNEAQ. The CDR3 is made up of 15 amino acids. The V and J ends lost 0 bases and 4 bases respectively, with 13 bases between them. The CDR3 is CASSLARGLGYEQYF. The CDR3 nucleotides are TGTGCCAGCAGCTTAGCCCGGGGGCTAGGATACGAGCAGTACTTC.

The chain links TRBV29-1 to TRBJ1-2, with D unresolved. Between the trimmed V and J ends, which lost 1 base and 0 bases, there was a span of 12 bases. CDR1 is SQVTM, CDR2 ANQGSEA, per germline. The CDR3 is made up of 15 amino acids. The CDR3 DNA sequence: TGCAGCGTTGAAGGACTTAGAGGAGCTAACTATGGCTACACCTTC. Protein product: CSVEGLRGANYGYTF.

The rearrangement uses TRBV11-2 and TRBJ2-7; 7 nucleotides line up with TRBD2. With 2 bases clipped from V and 3 bases from J, the junction kept 10 bases outside the gene matches. The length of the CDR3 is 16 residues. Germline V gives CDR1 SGHAT, CDR2 FQNNGV. Here the CDR3 DNA reads TGTGCCAGCAGCTTAAGAGGGCGGGGGAGTGTCTACGAGCAGTACTTC. Protein sequence: CASSLRGRGSVYEQYF.

The rearrangement uses TRBV5-1 and TRBJ2-2; D is undetermined. CDR3 length: 13 residues. With 3 bases removed from V and 7 bases from J, the gap between germline ends came to 10 bases. The germline V gene has CDR1 SGHRS and CDR2 YFSETQ. CDR3 protein: CASSSGPNGELFF. In DNA, the CDR3 is TGCGCCAGCAGCTCAGGACCGAACGGGGAGCTGTTTTTT.

The chain links TRBV27 to TRBJ2-2; D remains ambiguous. V lost 3 bases and J 5 bases, leaving 10 bases between the germline ends. The germline gives CDR1 MNHEY, CDR2 SMNVEV (reference sequence). The CDR3 length is 14 residues. As DNA, the CDR3 is TGTGCCAGCAGTTTGGAATATGAGACCGGGGAGCTGTTTTTT. Translating gives CASSLEYETGELFF.

Only one count was recorded for this clone. The rearrangement joins TRBV4-3 to TRBJ2-1; maybe TRBD2 (5 bases). Trimming removed 7 bases from V and 1 base from J, with 32 bases in between. The germline CDR1 and CDR2 sequences are LGHNA and YSLEER. This CDR3 region has 21 residues. The CDR3: CASTPPGEARWRIRSYNEQFF. Here the CDR3 DNA reads TGCGCCAGCACCCCCCCCGGTGAGGCAAGGTGGAGGATTCGTTCCTACAATGAGCAGTTCTTC.

The chain couples TRBV2 to TRBJ1-2; a weak D match, TRBD1 (6 bases). CDR1 and CDR2 (germline): SNHLY, FYNNEI. CDR3 size: 13 residues. Trimming removed 6 bases from V and 2 bases from J, with 10 bases in between. The CDR3: CASSRTENYGYTF. The DNA for the CDR3 is TGTGCCAGCAGCAGGACAGAGAACTATGGCTACACCTTC.

The genes are TRBV4-3 and TRBJ2-7, with 7 bases that match TRBD2. Germline CDR1 is LGHNA and CDR2 is YSLEER. This CDR3 comprises 16 residues. V gave up 4 bases and J gave up 4 bases; unmatched junction bases: 13. The DNA for the CDR3 is TGCGCCAGCAGCCGAAGCTATGGACTAGGACCTTACGAGCAGTACTTC. Its protein is CASSRSYGLGPYEQYF.

The rearrangement joins TRBV5-1 to TRBJ2-7, with a weak D call TRBD1 (5 bases). Trimming removed 2 bases from V and 2 bases from J, with 14 bases in between. This CDR3 contains 15 residues. Germline loops: CDR1 SGHRS, CDR2 YFSETQ. This chain's CDR3 is CASSLGWGLAYEQYF. The CDR3 bases are TGCGCCAGCAGCTTAGGTTGGGGCCTAGCCTACGAGCAGTACTTC. The full variable domain, in which reference TRBV5-1 and TRBJ2-7 provide the parts outside the CDR3, is KAGVTQTPRYLIKTRGQQVTLSCSPISGHRSVSWYQQTPGQGLQFLFEYFSETQRNKGNFPGRFSGRQFSNSRSEMNVSTLELGDSALYLCASSLGWGLAYEQYFGPGTRLTVT.

The chain joins TRBV19 to TRBJ2-2; D possibly corresponds to TRBD2 (6 bases). The CDR3 extends over 15 amino acids. V was pared by 3 bases and J by 4 bases, with 12 bases between. Germline CDR1 reads LNHDA; CDR2 reads SQIVND (reference sequence). CDR3 coding DNA: TGTGCCAGTAGTATCCGGGAGTGGGGCACCGGGGAGCTGTTTTTT. Translating gives CASSIREWGTGELFF.

The chain uses TRBV6-1 and TRBJ1-4; possibly TRBD1 for D (5 bases). The V gene's germline CDR1 is MNHNS and CDR2 SASEGT. Trimming left V 4 bases short and J 0 bases short, with 9 bases between. The length of the CDR3 is 15 residues. The DNA for the CDR3 is TGTGCCAGCAGTGGGGGACCCGCAACTAATGAAAAACTGTTTTTT. This translates into CASSGGPATNEKLFF.

The chain links TRBV5-5 to TRBJ2-3; weak D call: TRBD1 (5 bases). V was pared by 4 bases and J by 6 bases, with 15 bases between. Germline V lookup: CDR1 SGHKS, CDR2 YYEKEE (reference sequence). CDR3 length equals 14 residues. The DNA for the CDR3 is TGTGCCAGCAGCAATGGGGCCCCCATGGATACGCAGTATTTT. It encodes CASSNGAPMDTQYF.

CDR3 amino acids: CASSPSRGRYEQYF. Here the CDR3 DNA reads TGTGCCAGCAGCCCCTCCAGGGGTCGTTACGAGCAGTACTTC. The chain uses TRBV11-2 and TRBJ2-7; TRBD1 is a possible D gene (6 bases). The CDR3 extends over 14 amino acids. V was cut by 5 bases and J by 4 bases, with 15 bases left in between. In germline, CDR1 is SGHAT, CDR2 FQNNGV.

The count of this clone is one. The V and J genes are TRBV19 and TRBJ1-3, with 7 bases lining up with TRBD1. CDR1 and CDR2 from the germline V gene are LNHDA and SQIVND (reference sequence). The CDR3 has 20 residues. V shed 4 bases, J shed 2 bases, and the junction held 20 bases outside the gene matches. The CDR3 spells CASSSTWTGFMSPTGNTIYF. The CDR3 coding sequence is TGTGCCAGTAGTAGCACCTGGACAGGCTTTATGTCCCCTACTGGAAACACCATATATTTT. Complete variable domain (other parts from reference TRBV19 and TRBJ1-3): DGGITQSPKYLFRKEGQNVTLSCEQNLNHDAMYWYRQDPGQGLRLIYYSQIVNDFQKGDIAEGYSVSREKKESFPLTVTSAQKNPTAFYLCASSSTWTGFMSPTGNTIYFGEGSWLTVV.

CDR3 nucleotides: TGTGCCAGCAGTTTTGCGGCAGGGAAAGAGACCCAGTACTTC. Its protein product is CASSFAAGKETQYF. The chain employs TRBV7-2 and TRBJ2-5; tentative D call: TRBD1 (5 bases). There are 14 residues in the CDR3. The germline V and J ends were trimmed by 6 bases and 3 bases, with 14 bases remaining between them. CDR1 and CDR2 (germline): SGHTA, FQGNSA. Variable domain in full (rest from reference TRBV7-2 and TRBJ2-5): GAGVSQSPSNKVTEKGKDVELRCDPISGHTALYWYRQSLGQGLEFLIYFQGNSAPDKSGLPSDRFSAERTGGSVSTLTIQRTQQEDSAVYLCASSFAAGKETQYFGPGTRLLVL.

The chain recombines TRBV6-5 with TRBJ1-2; no clear D. The germline V and J ends were trimmed by 0 bases and 3 bases, with 11 bases remaining between them. The CDR3 spans 15 residues. Germline CDR1 MNHEY, CDR2 SVGAGI. CDR3 loop: CASSYSSGVDYGYTF. Written as DNA, the CDR3 is TGTGCCAGCAGTTACTCGTCCGGGGTTGACTATGGCTACACCTTC.

J is TRBJ1-2 and V is TRBV7-9, with D uncertain. V dropped 4 bases and J dropped 8 bases, with 14 bases sitting between them. CDR1 is SEHNR and CDR2 is FQNEAQ in the germline V gene (reference sequence). The CDR3 is made up of 13 amino acids. The chain's CDR3 is CASSSQRWAGYTF. CDR3 nucleotides: TGTGCCAGCAGCTCTCAGCGGTGGGCGGGCTACACCTTC.

V usage is TRBV4-1 and J usage is TRBJ2-7, with 7 bases aligning to TRBD1. V dropped 4 bases and J dropped 3; count of bases not matched to a gene: 6. Per the germline V gene, CDR1 is MGHRA and CDR2 is YSYEKL. The CDR3 is 14 residues long. The CDR3 here is CASSREAGGYEQYF. The CDR3, as DNA: TGCGCCAGCAGCCGAGAGGCAGGGGGCTACGAGCAGTACTTC.